The entry below describes one TCR beta chain. TCRdb keeps only in-frame clones here, not all; method: immunoSEQ multiplex PCR. This table has a few hundred thousand clones, about 82% appearing once. These data belong to a study of blood T cell repertoires in COVID-19. Germline CDR1 reads SGHVS; CDR2 reads FQNEAQ. This CDR3 comprises 15 residues. Trimming removed 6 bases from V and 2 bases from J; junction bases left unmatched: 5. Sequences were obtained from peripheral blood. The sequence was collected from a woman aged 45-59 years with acute or convalescent COVID-19. This sequence joins TRBV7-8 and TRBJ2-1; 9 bases map to TRBD2. CDR3 loop: CASRILAGAYNEQFF. CDR3 in DNA: TGTGCCAGCAGAATCTTAGCGGGAGCCTACAATGAGCAGTTCTTC.